This entry is about one TCR beta chain. The ends were cut back, 6 bases at V and 4 bases at J, with 15 bases in the middle. The CDR3 runs to 14 residues. Germline loops: CDR1 PRHDT, CDR2 FYEKMQ (reference sequence). The data belong to a study of shared clonotypes between healthy human individuals. Study summary: Those who served as donors were a couple of women and a few men between the ages of 18 and 49.

The table came from immunoSEQ multiplex PCR; TCRdb's copy has only in-frame clones and leaves some out. In the table there are around 1.5 million clones, under 99% of which are singletons. The specimen sequenced was naive CD4+ T cells sorted from blood. As for subset: CD45RA+ positively selected. This sequence originates from a young man in good health. This chain uses TRBV13 with TRBJ2-5, with D possibly matching TRBD1 (6 bases). The CDR3 DNA follows: TGTGCCAGCAGACTCCTGGGGGCGGGAGAGACCCAGTACTTC. This codes for CASRLLGAGETQYF. The whole variable domain, remainder taken from reference TRBV13 and TRBJ2-5, is AAGVIQSPRHLIKEKRETATLKCYPIPRHDTVYWYQQGPGQDPQFLISFYEKMQSDKGSIPDRFSAQQFSDYHSELNMSSLELGDSALYFCASRLLGAGETQYFGPGTRLLVL.